This T cell receptor beta chain came from a study of T cells after yellow fever vaccination. Turning to the study itself: The authors prepared low-cell-number fractions using SMART-Seq v4 Ultra Low Input.

J gave up 0 bases and V 10 bases, and 9 bases lay outside the gene matches. The CDR3 consists of 15 residues. From germline, CDR1 is SEHNR and CDR2 FQNEAQ (reference sequence). MiXCR was run by TCRdb on the 5' RACE reads, yielding one entry per CDR3 protein. The sample has hundreds of thousands of distinct CDR3 sequences, roughly 12% seen once. This sequence joins TRBV7-9 and TRBJ2-1; 7 bases agree with TRBD1. Material: PBMCs, obtained on the day of the first yellow fever vaccination. The clonotype originates from a young man who received the YFV17D yellow fever vaccine. The CDR3 sequence: CATSRQGGSYNEQFF. CDR3 bases: TGTGCCACCTCCCGACAGGGCGGCTCCTACAATGAGCAGTTCTTC. The full variable domain, completed using reference TRBV7-9 and TRBJ2-1, is DTGVSQNPRHKITKRGQNVTFRCDPISEHNRLYWYRQTLGQGPEFLTYFQNEAQLEKSRLLSDRFSAERPKGSFSTLEIQRTEQGDSAMYLCATSRQGGSYNEQFFGPGTRLTVL.